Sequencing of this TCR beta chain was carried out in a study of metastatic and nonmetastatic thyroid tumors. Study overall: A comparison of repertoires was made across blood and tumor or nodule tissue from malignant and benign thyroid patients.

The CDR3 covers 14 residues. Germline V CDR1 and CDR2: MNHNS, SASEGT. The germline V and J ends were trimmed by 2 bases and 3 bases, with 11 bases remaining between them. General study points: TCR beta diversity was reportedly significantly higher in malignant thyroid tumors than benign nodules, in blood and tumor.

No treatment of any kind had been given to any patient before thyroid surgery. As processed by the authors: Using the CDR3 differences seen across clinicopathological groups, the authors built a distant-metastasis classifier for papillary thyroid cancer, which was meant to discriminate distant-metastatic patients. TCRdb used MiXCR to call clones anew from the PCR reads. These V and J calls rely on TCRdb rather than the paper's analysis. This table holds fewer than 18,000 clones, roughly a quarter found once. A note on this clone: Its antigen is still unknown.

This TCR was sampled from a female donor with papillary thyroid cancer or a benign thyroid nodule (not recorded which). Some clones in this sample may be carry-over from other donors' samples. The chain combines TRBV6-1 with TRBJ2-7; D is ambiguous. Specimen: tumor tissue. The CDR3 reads CASSERRNRYEQYF. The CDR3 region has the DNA TGTGCCAGCAGTGAAAGGCGAAACCGCTACGAGCAGTACTTC.